The source of this T cell receptor beta chain is a study of regulatory and conventional T cells in breast cancer (dated by TCRdb to the mid-2010s). Library creation used PCR. This sample was sequenced with an Illumina MiSeq. TCRdb passed the public sequencing reads through fastp at Q25 and MiXCR, retaining productive beta sequences. Rows are unified per CDR3 protein, each entry keeping the most common DNA and genes. The sample yields over 15,000 distinct CDR3 sequences; around 30% were counted once. The biggest ten clones account for approximately 1.6% of the sample. This clonotype is medium-sized (0.01 to 0.1%). Its antigen is still unknown. Base qualities were left out, and no much larger clone turns up one base away. According to the germline V gene, CDR1 reads SNHLY and CDR2 reads FYNNEI. V loses 4 bases at its end and J loses 6 bases; junction bases beyond the gene matches: 18. Taken from cysteine to phenylalanine, the CDR3 has 18 residues. Just the 54-base CDR3 DNA is kept, in frame starting at base 1.

The sequencing sample was made of conventional T cells from blood. The sequence is built from TRBV2 and TRBJ1-1; the central 9 bases match TRBD1. This receptor was taken from a female donor in good health. CDR3 sequence: CASSGQGDEVRVSSEAFF. DNA sequence: TGTGCCAGCAGTGGACAGGGGGACGAAGTCCGTGTCTCATCTGAAGCTTTCTTT.